The 21 T cell receptor beta chains below all came from one sample that was sequenced in a study of regulatory T cells in long-lasting Graves disease. The time point: persistent/refractory GD, antithyroid drugs over 5 years with positive TRAb. PBMCs provided the RNA from which the TCR library was made. Building the TCR beta libraries relied on iRepertoire HTBI primers, and CDR3 regions underwent Arm-PCR. TCRdb ran MiXCR on the multiplex PCR reads and lists one entry per CDR3 protein. The data hold 300,000 to 500,000 distinct CDR3 sequences, with under 25% observed a single time. The sequences come from peripheral blood mononuclear cells (PBMCs), collected when the disease was refractory, from a patient treated with antithyroid drugs. These receptors all come from a female donor with Graves disease.

The sample holds a few counts of this clonotype. This sequence joins TRBV7-8 and TRBJ1-2; the D gene is possibly TRBD1 (5 bases). The V gene's germline CDR1 is SGHVS and CDR2 FQNEAQ. Between the trimmed V and J ends, which lost 1 base and 3 bases, there was a span of 9 bases. This CDR3 spans 14 amino acids. The chain's CDR3 is CASSLGDGDYGYTF. The CDR3 nucleotides read TGTGCCAGCAGCTTAGGGGACGGGGACTATGGCTACACCTTC.

The genes are TRBV28 and TRBJ2-1; TRBD1 matches 8 bases. Trimming at V came to 7 bases and at J to 4 bases, leaving 9 bases not matched to a gene. Germline V gives CDR1 MDHEN, CDR2 SYDVKM. The CDR3 consists of 15 residues. The CDR3 loop reads CASKKDRGGYNEQFF. The CDR3 DNA is TGTGCCAGCAAAAAAGACAGGGGAGGTTACAATGAGCAGTTCTTC.

This clonotype appeared many times. V is TRBV3-1 and J is TRBJ1-1, with D unresolved. Germline values: CDR1 LGHDT, CDR2 YNNKEL (reference sequence). The CDR3 sequence is 13 residues long. Deletions cut 4 bases from V and 11 bases from J, with 17 bases between. DNA for the CDR3: TGTGCCAGCAGCCTAACAAGCGGAAATTGGGCTTTCTTT. As protein: CASSLTSGNWAFF.

Note on this clonotype: This could be a read error, since a much larger clone is one nucleotide away. The V call is TRBV12-5, the J call TRBJ1-1, with a possible D match to TRBD1 (6 bases). V gave up 4 bases and J gave up 4 bases, with 16 bases separating them. The CDR3 runs 15 residues. Germline lookup yields CDR1 LGHNT and CDR2 FRNRAP. The CDR3 protein is CASGSVGGLGTEAFF. CDR3 DNA sequence: TGTGCTAGTGGTTCGGTAGGGGGGCTCGGCACTGAAGCTTTCTTT.

This clonotype was counted many times. This rearrangement joins TRBV28 to TRBJ1-5, with 9 nucleotides matching TRBD1. V lost 5 bases, J lost 11 bases, and 7 bases stayed unmatched. CDR1 and CDR2 (germline): MDHEN, SYDVKM. This CDR3 is 13 amino acids long. CDR3 residues: CASSPRDRAAQHF. CDR3 coding DNA: TGTGCCAGCAGTCCTCGGGACAGGGCGGCCCAGCATTTT.

The chain links TRBV6-1 to TRBJ1-1; D gene unclear. The CDR3 totals 13 residues. The ends were cut back, 7 bases at V and 1 base at J, with 10 bases in the middle. The V gene's germline CDR1 is MNHNS and CDR2 SASEGT. CDR3 region: CASTPAPNTEAFF. As DNA, the CDR3 is TGTGCCAGCACCCCAGCCCCGAACACTGAAGCTTTCTTT.

This clonotype came up many times. This rearrangement joins TRBV7-2 to TRBJ1-2; the match to TRBD1 covers 8 bases. V lost 5 bases, J lost 4 bases, and 6 bases stayed unmatched. The CDR3 consists of 14 residues. Per germline, CDR1 SGHTA and CDR2 FQGNSA. The CDR3, as DNA: TGTGCCAGCAGCCCAACGACAGGGGTCTATGGCTACACCTTC. Translating gives CASSPTTGVYGYTF.

This clonotype has ten or more counts. The chain joins TRBV7-8 to TRBJ2-5, with TRBD2 matching over 9 bases. Per the germline V gene, CDR1 is SGHVS and CDR2 is FQNEAQ. The CDR3 runs 17 residues. J lost 1 base, V lost 3 bases, and 9 bases had no gene match. The CDR3 is CASSLGLLREGQETQYF. CDR3 DNA sequence: TGTGCCAGCAGCTTGGGCCTTTTGCGGGAGGGCCAAGAGACCCAGTACTTC.

This chain connects TRBV6-1 to TRBJ1-1, with TRBD1 identical over 7 bases. Trimming cost V 3 bases and J 1 base; bases outside gene matches: 5. The CDR3 covers 15 residues. The V gene's germline CDR1 is MNHNS and CDR2 SASEGT. This CDR3 reads CASSEAGTANTEAFF. The CDR3 DNA sequence: TGTGCCAGCAGTGAGGCCGGGACAGCGAACACTGAAGCTTTCTTT.

The genes are TRBV6-5 and TRBJ2-7; 7 bases fit TRBD2. Germline trimming cut 4 bases from V and 0 bases from J; bases unmatched to any gene: 3. The germline V gene encodes CDR1 MNHEY and CDR2 SVGAGI. This CDR3 region has 14 residues. The CDR3 DNA reads TGTGCCAGCAGTTGGACTAGTCTCTCCTACGAGCAGTACTTC. Residues: CASSWTSLSYEQYF.

The chain is built from TRBV19 and TRBJ1-2; maybe TRBD1 (6 bases). V was pared by 3 bases and J by 8 bases, with 19 bases between. Germline V lookup: CDR1 LNHDA, CDR2 SQIVND (reference sequence). The CDR3 has 15 residues. CDR3 sequence: CASSISSTGAGGYTF. CDR3 sequence (DNA): TGTGCCAGTAGTATCTCCTCGACAGGAGCGGGGGGCTACACCTTC.

This clonotype was found many times. The V call is TRBV30, the J call TRBJ1-2, with 7 bases lining up with TRBD1. The CDR3 extends over 13 amino acids. With V trimmed by 2 bases and J by 6 bases, 6 bases remained unmatched. Looked up from germline, CDR1 is GTSNPN and CDR2 is SVGIG (reference sequence). The CDR3 sequence is CAWSPDRLHGYTF. CDR3 nucleotides: TGTGCCTGGAGTCCGGACAGGCTACATGGCTACACCTTC.

Of note for this clonotype: A much larger clone is a single base away; this may be a read error. The chain employs TRBV12-3 or TRBV12-4 and TRBJ1-4; D is unclear. The CDR3 has 14 amino acids. In DNA form, the CDR3 reads TGTGCCAGCAGTTTAAACAGCTACAATGAAGAACTGTTTTTT. This sequence encodes CASSLNSYNEELFF.

There are many counts of this clonotype. The chain combines TRBV7-9 with TRBJ1-2, with a weak D call TRBD1 (5 bases). Germline values: CDR1 SEHNR, CDR2 FQNEAQ (reference sequence). Trimming took off 5 bases at V and 3 bases at J, with 16 bases between the two ends. CDR3 length equals 15 residues. Here the CDR3 DNA reads TGTGCCAGCAGCGCTCGAGGAGGGGTACACTATGGCTACACCTTC. Amino acids: CASSARGGVHYGYTF.

The sample holds many counts of this clonotype. The rearrangement uses TRBV12-3 or TRBV12-4 and TRBJ1-6; no reliable D call. This CDR3 is 14 amino acids long. V lost 3 bases to trimming and J lost 5 bases, with 8 bases between them. The CDR3, as DNA: TGTGCCAGCAGTTTCGGCCCTGATAATTCACCCCTCCACTTT. This translates into CASSFGPDNSPLHF.

The rearrangement links TRBV30 to TRBJ1-1; D gene uncertain. Germline CDR1 and CDR2: GTSNPN and SVGIG (reference sequence). Deletions cut 7 bases from V and 1 base from J, with 13 bases between. The CDR3 has 13 amino acids. The CDR3 sequence: CASSRSRNTEAFF. DNA of the CDR3: TGTGCCTCCAGTCGCAGCAGGAACACTGAAGCTTTCTTT.

In its sample, this clonotype was seen a few times. The chain couples TRBV6-2 or TRBV6-3 to TRBJ2-4; D is perhaps TRBD1 (6 bases). Trimming removed 8 bases at V and 10 bases at J, with 18 bases between. CDR1 is MNHEY and CDR2 is SVGEGT in the germline V gene. CDR3 size: 13 residues. CDR3 in DNA: TGTGCCAGCGGACGCCCCGAAGGGGGAATTCAGTACTTC. Its protein is CASGRPEGGIQYF.

This clonotype turned up a few times. The chain employs TRBV29-1 and TRBJ1-4; the D gene is possibly TRBD1 (6 bases). Trimming cost V 7 bases and J 6 bases, with 9 bases left between them. Germline CDR1 SQVTM, CDR2 ANQGSEA. The CDR3 consists of 11 residues. The CDR3 nucleotides are TGCAGCGCCGGACAGTATGAAAAACTGTTTTTT. It translates to CSAGQYEKLFF. Based on the CDR3 plus reference TRBV29-1 and TRBJ1-4, the full variable domain is SAVISQKPSRDICQRGTSLTIQCQVDSQVTMMFWYRQQPGQSLTLIATANQGSEATYESGFVIDKFPISRPNLTFSTLTVSNMSPEDSSIYLCSAGQYEKLFFGSGTQLSVL.

This clonotype was detected ten times or more. The chain joins TRBV7-9 to TRBJ2-5; D uncertain. Trimming stripped 4 bases from V and 5 bases from J, with 11 bases between. The CDR3 covers 13 residues. Per the germline V gene, CDR1 is SEHNR and CDR2 is FQNEAQ (reference sequence). The CDR3 loop reads CASSSANMETQYF. CDR3 nucleotide sequence: TGTGCCAGCAGCTCCGCTAACATGGAGACCCAGTACTTC.

V and J are TRBV19 and TRBJ1-1; tentatively, D is TRBD1 (5 bases). In germline, CDR1 is LNHDA, CDR2 SQIVND (reference sequence). This CDR3 has 11 residues. Trimming took 6 bases from V and 10 from J, leaving 12 bases between them. Written as DNA, the CDR3 is TGTGCCAGTAGGCTTGAGGGGAGAGCTTTCTTT. Amino acid sequence: CASRLEGRAFF.

This clonotype was detected many times. The J gene is TRBJ2-5, the V gene TRBV24-1; D is uncertain. The CDR3 is made up of 13 amino acids. The germline V gene has CDR1 KGHDR and CDR2 SFDVKD. Trimming stripped 4 bases from V and 4 bases from J, with 9 bases between. The CDR3 DNA reads as TGTGCCACCAGTGAGCAAGGAAGAGAGACCCAGTACTTC. It translates to CATSEQGRETQYF.